This entry features one T cell receptor beta chain sequence. As processed by the authors: Estimation of nucleated cell counts was performed using reference gene primer amplification. The data were produced by immunoSEQ multiplex PCR, yet TCRdb's version contains in-frame clones alone and is incomplete. For V, J and clone size, that table is used; D and trimming come from the DNA. The sample has 100,000 to 150,000 clones, 79% seen once. The data were obtained in a study of blood T cell repertoires in COVID-19. Study-level background: COVID-19 samples collected from the United States, Italy and Spain covered acute and convalescent phases. The cDNA or gDNA used as material had been derived from T cells, B-cell-depleted T cells, or PBMCs.

Sequencing was carried out using peripheral blood. This receptor was obtained from a man aged 35 to 55 with active or convalescent COVID-19.

The CDR3 DNA reads TGTGCCAGTAGTTCGGGACTAAGGGTTGGGGAGCAGTACTTC. Protein: CASSSGLRVGEQYF. This chain links TRBV19 with TRBJ2-7, with TRBD2 identical over 7 bases. Germline assignment: CDR1 LNHDA and CDR2 SQIVND (reference sequence). The CDR3 contains 14 residues. The trim removed 5 bases at V and 7 bases at J, leaving 11 bases unmatched.